Listed here are 27 T cell receptor beta chains from one sample, sequenced in a study of CD8+ T cells in alopecia areata. RNA was isolated and reverse transcribed to cDNA, the sequencing template. Some clones are missing from TCRdb's copy, which holds only in-frame ones; the method was immunoSEQ multiplex PCR. Among approximately 200,000 clones listed, about three fifths were seen once. As to treatment: oral pan-JAK inhibitor, 5-10 mg twice daily. The source material was CD4+ T cells sorted from blood, sampled at week 24, from a patient treated with tofacitinib. These receptors came from a human donor with alopecia areata.

The chain uses TRBV7-2 and TRBJ2-1; D gene uncertain. Looked up from germline, CDR1 is SGHTA and CDR2 is FQGNSA. The V end lost 1 base, the J end lost 9 bases, and 4 bases lay between the germline ends. The CDR3 contains 11 residues. The CDR3 DNA sequence: TGTGCCAGCAGCTTAGGGTCTGAGCAGTTCTTC. Translation: CASSLGSEQFF.

Only one count was recorded for this clone. The chain recombines TRBV29-1 with TRBJ1-1; no clear D gene. Germline V gene data show CDR1 as SQVTM and CDR2 as ANQGSEA. V was trimmed by 7 bases and J by 1 base, leaving 13 bases between them. The CDR3 totals 13 residues. In nucleotides, the CDR3 is TGCAGCGCTATAACATATCGGAACACTGAAGCTTTCTTT. Protein sequence: CSAITYRNTEAFF.

Written as DNA, the CDR3 is TGTGCCAGCAGCGTAGCTCCGGGAGGCGAGACCCAGTACTTC. Translation: CASSVAPGGETQYF. This chain connects TRBV9 to TRBJ2-5, with 7 bases matching TRBD2. After removal of 0 bases from V and 5 bases from J, the junction contained 4 bases not matched to a gene. Looked up from germline, CDR1 is SGDLS and CDR2 is YYNGEE. The CDR3 loop spans 14 amino acids.

In this sample, this clone turned up many times. The genes are TRBV28 and TRBJ1-2; 7 bases align to TRBD1. This CDR3 has 15 residues. The junction had 12 bases not matched to a gene; V was cut back by 7 bases and J by 4 bases. CDR1 and CDR2 from the germline V gene are MDHEN and SYDVKM. In DNA, the CDR3 is TGTGCCAGCACCCTTCAGGGAGGGGACAGCTATGGCTACACCTTC. Encoded protein: CASTLQGGDSYGYTF.

This chain connects TRBV19 to TRBJ1-5; D is undetermined. Germline assignment: CDR1 LNHDA and CDR2 SQIVND (reference sequence). V lost 4 bases, J lost 2 bases, and 6 bases lay in between. This CDR3 has 13 amino acids. CDR3 sequence (DNA): TGTGCCAGTAGTAAGAAGCGCAATCAGCCCCAGCATTTT. This codes for CASSKKRNQPQHF.

This chain connects TRBV5-1 to TRBJ1-1; D not certain. The CDR3 loop spans 14 amino acids. Between the trimmed V and J ends, which lost 3 bases and 1 base, there was a span of 10 bases. Germline V gene sequence: CDR1 SGHRS, CDR2 YFSETQ. The CDR3 DNA is TGCGCCAGCAGCTCGACGGCGGCGAACACTGAAGCTTTCTTT. It encodes CASSSTAANTEAFF.

J is TRBJ2-7 and V is TRBV27; D possibly corresponds to TRBD2 (5 bases). Germline values: CDR1 MNHEY, CDR2 SMNVEV (reference sequence). This CDR3 has 11 amino acids. V shed 6 bases and J shed 6 bases, with 9 bases lying between them. CDR3 in DNA: TGTGCCAGCAGCCGGGGTTCCGAGCAGTACTTC. Translating it yields CASSRGSEQYF.

The chain recombines TRBV4-2 with TRBJ1-2, with 8 nucleotides matching TRBD1. The V gene end was trimmed by 0 bases and the J gene end by 8 bases; junction bases not matched to a gene: 8. The V gene's germline CDR1 is LGHNA and CDR2 YNFKEQ. This CDR3 contains 15 residues. The CDR3 sequence: CASSQDAQGAGGYTF. The DNA of the CDR3 is TGTGCCAGCAGCCAAGATGCCCAGGGGGCGGGCGGCTACACCTTC.

The V and J genes are TRBV7-2 and TRBJ1-2, with D unresolved. In germline, CDR1 is SGHTA, CDR2 FQGNSA. The CDR3 is 11 amino acids. V lost 2 bases, J lost 8 bases, and 6 bases lay in between. The CDR3 DNA follows: TGTGCCAGCAGCTTACGAGCGGGCTACACCTTC. Translated, it gives CASSLRAGYTF.

This clone was picked up a small number of times. This sequence joins TRBV2 and TRBJ2-3; perhaps TRBD2 as D (6 bases). The germline V and J ends were trimmed by 7 bases and 0 bases, with 11 bases remaining between them. The germline gives CDR1 SNHLY, CDR2 FYNNEI. This CDR3 comprises 14 residues. The CDR3 loop reads CASTPLASTDTQYF. In DNA, the CDR3 is TGTGCCAGCACCCCACTAGCTAGCACAGATACGCAGTATTTT.

The CDR3 DNA is TGCGCCAGCAGCCAAGTTCCGGGAGGTTTTACCGGGGAGCTGTTTTTT. It yields the protein CASSQVPGGFTGELFF. The chain carries TRBV4-1 and TRBJ2-2, with 7 bases matching TRBD2. V shed 1 base, J shed 5 bases, and the junction held 7 bases outside the gene matches. The CDR3 has 16 residues. Germline loops: CDR1 MGHRA, CDR2 YSYEKL.

The count of this clone is one. This chain uses TRBV30 with TRBJ1-2; 7 bases map to TRBD1. The CDR3 runs 13 residues. Germline V CDR1 and CDR2: GTSNPN, SVGIG (reference sequence). Trimming cost V 5 bases and J 0 bases; bases outside gene matches: 3. CDR3 nucleotides: TGTGCCTGGGCACAGGGGTCTAACTATGGCTACACCTTC. Amino acids: CAWAQGSNYGYTF.

This clone occurred a few times. This rearrangement joins TRBV14 to TRBJ2-7, with a possible D match to TRBD1 (6 bases). Germline V CDR1 and CDR2: SGHDN, FVKESK. CDR3 size: 14 residues. V lost 7 bases and J 4 bases, leaving 17 bases between the germline ends. DNA of the CDR3: TGTGCCAGCAACGTACAGGGATTGGGGTACGAGCAGTACTTC. It codes for CASNVQGLGYEQYF.

The chain uses TRBV30 and TRBJ1-1; no clear D gene. V lost 0 bases and J 2 bases, leaving 10 bases between the germline ends. The CDR3 contains 14 residues. Per the germline V gene, CDR1 is GTSNPN and CDR2 is SVGIG (reference sequence). The CDR3 DNA is TGTGCCTGGAGTGTCGCAGGTGGAAACACTGAAGCTTTCTTT. Protein product: CAWSVAGGNTEAFF.

About this clone itself: The same CDR3 arises from other DNA sequences in this sample as well. The chain carries TRBV29-1 and TRBJ2-2, with 8 bases that match TRBD1. Losses at the gene ends were 3 bases for V and 5 bases for J; bases not matched to a gene: 2. Germline CDR1 is SQVTM and CDR2 is ANQGSEA. The length of the CDR3 is 13 residues. This CDR3 reads CSVDRGRTGELFF. DNA for the CDR3: TGCAGCGTTGACAGGGGGCGAACCGGGGAGCTGTTTTTT.

The chain combines TRBV25-1 with TRBJ1-4; 8 bases line up with TRBD1. The germline V gene encodes CDR1 MGHDK and CDR2 SYGVNS. V shed 6 bases and J 5 bases; nucleotides not matched to a gene: 8. The CDR3 contains 15 residues. As DNA, the CDR3 is TGTGCCAGCAGCAGAGGGACAGGTCCAAATGAAAAACTGTTTTTT. Translating gives CASSRGTGPNEKLFF.

The chain has TRBV28 and TRBJ2-7; D perhaps matches TRBD2 (6 bases). There are 10 residues in the CDR3. V lost 10 bases, J lost 7 bases, and 11 bases lay in between. Per the germline V gene, CDR1 is MDHEN and CDR2 is SYDVKM. The CDR3 protein is CATRGSEQYF. The CDR3 bases are TGTGCCACTCGGGGGAGTGAGCAGTACTTC.

The chain employs TRBV29-1 and TRBJ2-2; D uncertain. The germline V gene has CDR1 SQVTM and CDR2 ANQGSEA. The CDR3 contains 14 residues. The V gene lost 1 base and the J gene lost 1 base, with 7 bases spanning the gap. Here the CDR3 reads CSVEGVQNTGELFF. CDR3 coding DNA: TGCAGCGTTGAAGGGGTCCAGAACACCGGGGAGCTGTTTTTT.

This clone was seen more than once but under ten times. The chain employs TRBV7-2 and TRBJ2-1; D tentatively fits TRBD1 or TRBD2 (5 bases each). This CDR3 has 12 residues. Between the trimmed V and J ends, which lost 5 bases and 8 bases, there was a span of 10 bases. Germline-derived CDR1 and CDR2 are SGHTA and FQGNSA. CDR3 protein: CASSLTGHEQFF. The DNA of the CDR3 is TGTGCCAGCAGCCTAACGGGGCATGAGCAGTTCTTC.

V gene TRBV7-3 combines with J gene TRBJ2-1; D might be TRBD1 or TRBD2, each matching 5 bases. The CDR3 has 13 residues. The germline V gene has CDR1 SGHTA and CDR2 FQGTGA. V was clipped by 6 bases and J by 10 bases, with 16 bases between them. In DNA form, the CDR3 reads TGTGCCAGCAGTTTAGGGACGGGGAGAGAGCAGTTCTTC. Amino acids: CASSLGTGREQFF.

This chain connects TRBV30 to TRBJ1-4; 7 bases fit TRBD1. The length of the CDR3 is 18 residues. CDR1 and CDR2 from the germline V gene are GTSNPN and SVGIG (reference sequence). J was trimmed by 0 bases and V by 4 bases; bases with no gene match: 14. The CDR3 here is CAWIPRDSKSATNEKLFF. In nucleotides, the CDR3 is TGTGCCTGGATACCACGGGACAGCAAGTCAGCAACTAATGAAAAACTGTTTTTT.

The J gene is TRBJ2-7, the V gene TRBV6-5, with 7 positions matching TRBD2. V lost 8 bases, J lost 0 bases, and 4 bases stayed unmatched. The V gene's germline CDR1 is MNHEY and CDR2 SVGAGI. The CDR3 contains 13 residues. In DNA form, the CDR3 reads TGTGCCAGCGCCGGGAGGAGCTCCTACGAGCAGTACTTC. It encodes CASAGRSSYEQYF.

In its sample, this clone was seen once. The J gene is TRBJ2-3, the V gene TRBV7-2, with TRBD2 matching over 11 bases. The germline V gene has CDR1 SGHTA and CDR2 FQGNSA. Losses at the gene ends were 5 bases for V and 4 bases for J; bases not matched to a gene: 8. CDR3 length: 16 amino acids. The CDR3 region has the DNA TGTGCCAGCAGCCGCGGGACTAGCGGAATCGCAGATACGCAGTATTTT. It codes for CASSRGTSGIADTQYF.

The rearrangement links TRBV30 to TRBJ2-7; 10 nucleotides line up with TRBD2. Germline V gives CDR1 GTSNPN, CDR2 SVGIG (reference sequence). The CDR3 is made up of 12 amino acids. V lost 6 bases to trimming and J lost 5 bases; unmatched junction nucleotides: 4. This CDR3 is CACSAGGHEQYF. The CDR3 nucleotides read TGTGCCTGCTCAGCGGGAGGGCACGAGCAGTACTTC.

The rearrangement links TRBV5-1 to TRBJ1-4, with unresolved D. The V gene lost 2 bases and the J gene lost 5 bases, with 10 bases spanning the gap. The germline CDR1 and CDR2 sequences are SGHRS and YFSETQ. The CDR3 covers 14 residues. CDR3 DNA sequence: TGCGCCAGCAGCTTTACGGGGTCCAATGAAAAACTGTTTTTT. It yields the protein CASSFTGSNEKLFF.

This clone was seen a handful of times. CDR3 nucleotide sequence: TGTGCCAGCAGCTTAGCTAGGGTGAACACTGAAGCTTTCTTT. It codes for CASSLARVNTEAFF. The chain uses TRBV7-9 and TRBJ1-1; D is uncertain. CDR1 and CDR2 from the germline V gene are SEHNR and FQNEAQ (reference sequence). This CDR3 is built from 14 residues. The V gene lost 0 bases and the J gene lost 0 bases, with 5 bases spanning the gap.

This clone was recorded a few times. The chain has TRBV7-2 and TRBJ1-2; 7 bases line up with TRBD1. The CDR3 consists of 18 residues. Germline-derived CDR1 and CDR2 are SGHTA and FQGNSA. V dropped 5 bases and J dropped 5; count of bases not matched to a gene: 20. The CDR3: CASSPRGPAGQFQYGYTF. Here the CDR3 DNA reads TGTGCCAGCAGCCCCCGAGGACCCGCGGGACAGTTCCAATATGGCTACACCTTC.